Listed below are T cell receptor beta chains from one sample, sequenced in a study of T cells in Graves' hyperthyroidism and ophthalmopathy. MiXCR was run by TCRdb on the multiplex PCR reads, yielding one entry per CDR3 protein. Among more than 300,000 distinct CDR3 sequences, more than 11% were seen once, and the ten largest hold more than 9.5%. The material sequenced was blood. These TCRs come from a woman aged 55-70 years with Graves' hyperthyroidism. CDR3s include the opening cysteine and the closing phenylalanine or tryptophan. A D gene is named only where the DNA matches it firmly. Part of the rows lack a size; the others show once, few, many or a class for expanded clones.

V: TRBV20-1; J: TRBJ2-3; size: few; length: 14; D: NA; DNA: TGCAGTGCTAGAGGGGCCGCCAGCACAGATACGCAGTATTTT; CDR3: CSARGAASTDTQYF
V: TRBV20-1; J: TRBJ2-2; size: NA; length: 13; D: NA; DNA: TGCAGTGCGCAGCGGCTGAACACCGGGGAGCTGTTTTTT; CDR3: CSAQRLNTGELFF
V: TRBV12-3/TRBV12-4; J: TRBJ2-7; size: many; length: 14; D: TRBD1; DNA: TGTGCCAGCAGGGGGACAGGGGGAACCTACGAGCAGTACTTC; CDR3: CASRGTGGTYEQYF
V: TRBV5-1; J: TRBJ2-1; size: few; length: 16; D: TRBD2; DNA: TGCGCCAGCAGCCGTTTACTAGCGGAGGCCTCCAATGAGCAGTTCTTC; CDR3: CASSRLLAEASNEQFF
V: TRBV18; J: TRBJ1-1; size: few; length: 14; D: NA; DNA: TGTGCCAGCTCACAGGACAGCGGGTTGACTGAAGCTTTCTTT; CDR3: CASSQDSGLTEAFF
V: TRBV2; J: TRBJ2-3; size: many; length: 11; D: NA; DNA: TGTGCCAGCACCCTGCAGGACACGCAGTATTTT; CDR3: CASTLQDTQYF
V: TRBV20-1; J: TRBJ1-1; size: many; length: 15; D: NA; DNA: TGCAGTGCTAGACGGTCTTTTGGCATCAACACTGAAGCTTTCTTT; CDR3: CSARRSFGINTEAFF
V: TRBV5-1; J: TRBJ2-3; size: NA; length: 16; D: TRBD2; DNA: TGCGCCAGCAGCATCGGGACTAGCGGGGGGAAGGATACGCAGTATTTT; CDR3: CASSIGTSGGKDTQYF
V: TRBV18; J: TRBJ1-1; size: many; length: 13; D: TRBD1; DNA: TGTGCCAGCTCGCCGCAGGGGGCGGGTGAAGCTTTCTTT; CDR3: CASSPQGAGEAFF
V: TRBV28; J: TRBJ2-1; size: many; length: 16; D: TRBD1; DNA: TGTGCCAGCACCCCAATGGGATGGACAGGGCCTAATGAGCAGTTCTTC; CDR3: CASTPMGWTGPNEQFF
V: TRBV5-1; J: TRBJ1-6; size: NA; length: 15; D: NA; DNA: TGCGCCAGCAGCTTCGACACTGGCAATAATTCACCCCTCCACTTT; CDR3: CASSFDTGNNSPLHF
V: TRBV4-1; J: TRBJ1-4; size: few; length: 15; D: NA; DNA: TGCGCCAGCAGCAAGACCCAGGCTTGGCGTGAAAAACTGTTTTTT; CDR3: CASSKTQAWREKLFF
V: TRBV12-3/TRBV12-4; J: TRBJ2-5; size: NA; length: 11; D: NA; DNA: TGTGCCACCCTCCGGGGAGAGACCCAGTACTTC; CDR3: CATLRGETQYF